The source of this T cell receptor (beta chain) is a study of cytomegalovirus exposure and HLA in healthy donors. Overall study results and limits: There were under 200 TCR beta chains listed as cytomegalovirus-associated. Rarity held for most TCR sequences, but there were some public TCRs that occurred in many donors. Subsequent analysis revealed that first-cohort TCR clusters tended to co-occur in the approximately 120 validation repertoires.

This CDR3 contains 16 residues. V was pared by 0 bases and J by 0 bases, with 3 bases of the junction left unmatched. The V gene's germline CDR1 is LNHNV and CDR2 YYDKDF (reference sequence). On this clone: Its antigen is as yet unknown.

Generated by immunoSEQ multiplex PCR, the TCRdb table keeps only in-frame clones and is missing some. The repertoire includes 100,000 or so clones, 85% of them detected once, and 20% sits in the top ten. The source of this sequence is a young man in good health and CMV-seropositive. The sequencing input was PBMCs. The chain recombines TRBV15 with TRBJ2-3; 7 positions agree with TRBD2. The CDR3 loop reads CATSRDVAGSTDTQYF. In nucleotides, the CDR3 is TGTGCCACCAGCAGAGATGTAGCGGGCAGCACAGATACGCAGTATTTT.